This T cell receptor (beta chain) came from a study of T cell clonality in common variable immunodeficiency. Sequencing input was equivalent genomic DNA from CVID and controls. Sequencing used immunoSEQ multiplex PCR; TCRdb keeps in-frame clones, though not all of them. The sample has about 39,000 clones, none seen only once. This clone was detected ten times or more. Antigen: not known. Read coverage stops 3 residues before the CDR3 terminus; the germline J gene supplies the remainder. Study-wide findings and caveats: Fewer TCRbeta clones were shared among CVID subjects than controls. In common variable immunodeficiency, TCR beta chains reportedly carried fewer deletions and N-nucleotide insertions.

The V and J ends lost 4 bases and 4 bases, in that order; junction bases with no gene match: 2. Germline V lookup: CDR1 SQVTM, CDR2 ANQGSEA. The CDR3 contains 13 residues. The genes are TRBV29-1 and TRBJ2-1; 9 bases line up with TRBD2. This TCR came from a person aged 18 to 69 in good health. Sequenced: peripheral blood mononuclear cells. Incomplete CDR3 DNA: TGCAGCGTTGGTAGCGGGAGTTACAATGAG. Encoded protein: CSVGSGSYNE. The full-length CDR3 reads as CSVGSGSYNEQFF.